This T cell receptor beta chain was identified in a study of beta chain features in type 1 diabetes. Overall study findings and caveats: In the patient group, naive, central memory and Treg TCRB repertoires seemed more alike than in the healthy donor group.

The isolated RNA, all of it, was reverse transcribed, so expressed TCRB transcripts were what got sequenced. Sequenced by immunoSEQ multiplex PCR; TCRdb stores in-frame clones only, minus some. The table lists under 900,000 clones, about a sixth of them singletons. V dropped 1 base and J dropped 6 bases, with 10 bases sitting between them. The V gene's germline CDR1 is LGHNT and CDR2 FRNRAP. The CDR3 is 14 amino acids. On this clone itself: Its antigen remains unidentified.

Sequencing was performed on naive CD4+ T cells from blood. This chain connects TRBV12-5 to TRBJ2-1, with D possibly matching TRBD1 (5 bases). The clonotype comes from a woman aged 18-29 years in good health. CDR3 in amino acids: CASGLGQGGNEQFF. The CDR3 DNA sequence: TGTGCTAGTGGTTTGGGGCAGGGTGGCAATGAGCAGTTCTTC. The variable domain in full, completed from reference TRBV12-5 and TRBJ2-1, reads DARVTQTPRHKVTEMGQEVTMRCQPILGHNTVFWYRQTMMQGLELLAYFRNRAPLDDSGMPKDRFSAEMPDATLATLKIQPSEPRDSAVYFCASGLGQGGNEQFFGPGTRLTVL.